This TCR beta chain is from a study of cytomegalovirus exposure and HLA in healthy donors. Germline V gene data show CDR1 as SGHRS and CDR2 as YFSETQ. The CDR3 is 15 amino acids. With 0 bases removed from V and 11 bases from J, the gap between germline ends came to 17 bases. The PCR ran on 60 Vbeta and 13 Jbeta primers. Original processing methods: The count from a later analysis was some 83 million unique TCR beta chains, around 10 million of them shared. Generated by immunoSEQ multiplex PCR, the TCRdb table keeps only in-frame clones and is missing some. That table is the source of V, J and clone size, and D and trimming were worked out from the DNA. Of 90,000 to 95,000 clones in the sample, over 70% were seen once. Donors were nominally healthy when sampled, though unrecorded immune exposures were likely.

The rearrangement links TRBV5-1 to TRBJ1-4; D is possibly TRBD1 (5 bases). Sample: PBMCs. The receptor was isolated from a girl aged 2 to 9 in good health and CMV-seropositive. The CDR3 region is CASSLAGQGGEKLFF. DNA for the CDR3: TGCGCCAGCAGCTTGGCCGGGCAGGGAGGTGAGAAACTGTTTTTT. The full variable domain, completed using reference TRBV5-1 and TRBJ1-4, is KAGVTQTPRYLIKTRGQQVTLSCSPISGHRSVSWYQQTPGQGLQFLFEYFSETQRNKGNFPGRFSGRQFSNSRSEMNVSTLELGDSALYLCASSLAGQGGEKLFFGSGTQLSVL.